Listed here are 20 T cell receptor beta chains from one sample, sequenced in a study of shared T cell receptors in the human thymus. Sequenced by immunoSEQ multiplex PCR; TCRdb stores in-frame clones only, minus some. The sample includes about 660,000 clones, approximately 87% of them seen just once. These data are also associated with another study on human thymus T cells.

Sequenced material: thymocytes. The receptors come from a boy in the first two years of life with a congenital heart defect.

CDR3 loop: CASSETSGRAGNEQFF. The CDR3 coding sequence is TGTGCCAGCAGTGAAACTAGCGGGAGGGCCGGGAATGAGCAGTTCTTC. V and J are TRBV6-1 and TRBJ2-1; 13 bases map to TRBD2. The CDR3 sequence is 16 residues long. Per the germline V gene, CDR1 is MNHNS and CDR2 is SASEGT. V lost 2 bases to trimming and J lost 7 bases; unmatched junction nucleotides: 5.

The CDR3 reads CASSHGLETYEQYF. CDR3 sequence (DNA): TGTGCCAGCAGTCACGGGTTAGAAACCTACGAGCAGTACTTC. The V gene is TRBV6-6, the J gene TRBJ2-7; no reliable D call. The V gene lost 5 bases and the J gene lost 2 bases, with 13 bases spanning the gap. This CDR3 has 14 residues. The germline V gene has CDR1 MNHNY and CDR2 SVGAGI (reference sequence).

The CDR3 region is CASTPQGTNTGELFF. The CDR3 nucleotides read TGTGCCAGCACCCCCCAGGGTACGAACACCGGGGAGCTGTTTTTT. The chain recombines TRBV27 with TRBJ2-2, with D maybe TRBD1 (5 bases). CDR3 size: 15 residues. Trimming removed 7 bases from V and 0 bases from J, with 12 bases in between. The germline CDR1 and CDR2 sequences are MNHEY and SMNVEV (reference sequence).

J is TRBJ1-1 and V is TRBV30; perhaps TRBD1 as D (5 bases). Trimming shortened V by 2 bases and J by 7 bases, and 17 bases separated the two germline ends. This CDR3 is built from 14 residues. Looked up from germline, CDR1 is GTSNPN and CDR2 is SVGIG (reference sequence). This CDR3 reads CAWSRGRESVEAFF. CDR3 sequence (DNA): TGTGCCTGGAGTCGAGGCAGGGAATCGGTTGAAGCTTTCTTT.

The J gene is TRBJ2-7, the V gene TRBV29-1; the D is unclear. Trimming pared 1 base from V and 6 bases from J, leaving 13 bases between. Per the germline V gene, CDR1 is SQVTM and CDR2 is ANQGSEA. CDR3 length: 13 residues. DNA for the CDR3: TGCAGCGTTGAAGCGGTTCACCCGGGCGAGCAGTACTTC. It specifies CSVEAVHPGEQYF.

Here the CDR3 reads CASSRGRGQPQHF. CDR3 DNA: TGTGCCAGCAGCAGGGGGCGCGGTCAGCCCCAGCATTTT. The chain recombines TRBV28 with TRBJ1-5, with 8 positions matching TRBD1. Germline trimming cut 6 bases from V and 6 bases from J; bases unmatched to any gene: 4. CDR3 length equals 13 residues. Germline values: CDR1 MDHEN, CDR2 SYDVKM.

This chain links TRBV15 with TRBJ1-2; 7 nucleotides line up with TRBD1. J gave up 7 bases and V 1 base, and 21 bases lay outside the gene matches. CDR3 length equals 19 residues. Germline lookup yields CDR1 LNHNV and CDR2 YYDKDF (reference sequence). The CDR3 reads CATSRGRATSGRGRGGYTF. As DNA, the CDR3 is TGTGCCACCAGCAGAGGCCGGGCAACGAGCGGGAGGGGGCGAGGTGGCTACACCTTC.

The V call is TRBV28, the J call TRBJ2-7; TRBD1 agrees at 8 bases. Trimming cost V 2 bases and J 7 bases; bases outside gene matches: 16. This CDR3 has 17 amino acids. Looked up from germline, CDR1 is MDHEN and CDR2 is SYDVKM. The CDR3 loop reads CASSLLGTGETGEEQYF. The CDR3 DNA sequence: TGTGCCAGCAGTTTACTCGGCACGGGGGAGACAGGGGAAGAGCAGTACTTC. The variable domain in full, completed from reference TRBV28 and TRBJ2-7, reads DVKVTQSSRYLVKRTGEKVFLECVQDMDHENMFWYRQDPGLGLRLIYFSYDVKMKEKGDIPEGYSVSREKKERFSLILESASTNQTSMYLCASSLLGTGETGEEQYFGPGTRLTVT.

A few counts support this clone. The chain combines TRBV11-2 with TRBJ2-3; D gene unclear. The ends were cut back, 0 bases at V and 3 bases at J, with 10 bases in the middle. The CDR3 runs 15 residues. Germline V gene data show CDR1 as SGHAT and CDR2 as FQNNGV. CDR3 DNA sequence: TGTGCCAGCAGCTTAGATCTCGCGGAGACAGATACGCAGTATTTT. Translated, it gives CASSLDLAETDTQYF.

The chain has TRBV7-9 and TRBJ2-7; 10 bases align to TRBD1. CDR3 length equals 18 residues. V shed 3 bases and J 3 bases; nucleotides not matched to a gene: 14. In germline, CDR1 is SEHNR, CDR2 FQNEAQ (reference sequence). The CDR3 loop reads CASSFTDRGSLVGYEQYF. Here the CDR3 DNA reads TGTGCCAGCAGCTTCACGGACAGGGGGTCGCTCGTAGGCTACGAGCAGTACTTC.

The V call is TRBV19, the J call TRBJ2-7; 7 nucleotides agree with TRBD1. V shed 5 bases, J shed 3 bases, and the junction held 10 bases outside the gene matches. The germline V gene encodes CDR1 LNHDA and CDR2 SQIVND (reference sequence). The CDR3 loop spans 15 amino acids. CDR3 sequence (DNA): TGTGCCAGTAGTGTCTCCGGGACAGTCGTCTACGAGCAGTACTTC. Amino acid sequence: CASSVSGTVVYEQYF.

The J gene is TRBJ1-2, the V gene TRBV4-2; no firm D call. This CDR3 region has 16 residues. With 5 bases removed from V and 6 bases from J, the gap between germline ends came to 22 bases. Germline V gives CDR1 LGHNA, CDR2 YNFKEQ. The CDR3 sequence is CASSKGMRAGVDGYTF. The CDR3, as DNA: TGTGCCAGCAGCAAAGGGATGAGGGCCGGGGTCGATGGCTACACCTTC.

The chain links TRBV10-2 to TRBJ2-1; TRBD2 matches at 15 bases. This CDR3 has 18 amino acids. Germline CDR1 reads WSHSY; CDR2 reads SAAADI. V was clipped by 6 bases and J by 0 bases; unmatched bases: 6. In DNA, the CDR3 is TGCGCCAGCAGAAGTGGACTAGCGGGAGGGCCCTCCTACAATGAGCAGTTCTTC. This translates into CASRSGLAGGPSYNEQFF.

The chain has TRBV19 and TRBJ1-1; no definite D call. In germline, CDR1 is LNHDA, CDR2 SQIVND (reference sequence). The CDR3 is made up of 15 amino acids. V shed 4 bases and J shed 1 base, with 13 bases lying between them. This CDR3 is CASSTPTESNTEAFF. CDR3 bases: TGTGCCAGTAGTACGCCGACGGAGTCGAACACTGAAGCTTTCTTT. Full variable domain (remainder filled in from reference TRBV19 and TRBJ1-1): DGGITQSPKYLFRKEGQNVTLSCEQNLNHDAMYWYRQDPGQGLRLIYYSQIVNDFQKGDIAEGYSVSREKKESFPLTVTSAQKNPTAFYLCASSTPTESNTEAFFGQGTRLTVV.

The chain links TRBV7-8 to TRBJ2-1; 16 nucleotides align to TRBD2. Trimming removed 5 bases from V and 0 bases from J; junction bases left unmatched: 10. Germline V CDR1 and CDR2: SGHVS, FQNEAQ. This CDR3 contains 20 residues. CDR3 coding DNA: TGTGCCAGCAGCCTAGGGGGGACTAGCGGGAGGGCGAGCTCCTACAATGAGCAGTTCTTC. This codes for CASSLGGTSGRASSYNEQFF.

This clone was counted a single time. The rearrangement uses TRBV4-2 and TRBJ1-1, with unresolved D. CDR3 length: 18 residues. Germline loops: CDR1 LGHNA, CDR2 YNFKEQ. V lost 0 bases, J lost 1 base, and 18 bases lay in between. CDR3 amino acids: CASSQDLNRGLRNTEAFF. The CDR3 DNA reads as TGTGCCAGCAGCCAAGATCTTAACAGAGGGTTACGGAACACTGAAGCTTTCTTT.

V is TRBV27 and J is TRBJ2-1; 7 positions agree with TRBD1. The trim removed 0 bases at V and 8 bases at J, leaving 10 bases unmatched. CDR1 and CDR2 from the germline V gene are MNHEY and SMNVEV (reference sequence). This CDR3 is built from 16 residues. The CDR3: CASSLSTGRPQDEQFF. CDR3 sequence (DNA): TGTGCCAGCAGTTTATCGACAGGGAGACCACAGGATGAGCAGTTCTTC.

The chain has TRBV28 and TRBJ2-7; D perhaps matches TRBD2 (5 bases). Trimming left V 5 bases short and J 4 bases short, with 15 bases between. This CDR3 comprises 14 residues. Germline V gene sequence: CDR1 MDHEN, CDR2 SYDVKM. The CDR3 DNA is TGTGCCAGCAGTCCGCTCGCGGGTAGGTACGAGCAGTACTTC. It encodes CASSPLAGRYEQYF.

The rearrangement uses TRBV28 and TRBJ2-1; 13 bases agree with TRBD2. V trimming: 4 bases; J trimming: 0 bases; junction bases outside the gene matches: 12. This CDR3 is 20 amino acids long. Germline CDR1 MDHEN, CDR2 SYDVKM. CDR3 region: CASSCQPGLAGLFSYNEQFF. As DNA, the CDR3 is TGTGCCAGCAGTTGCCAACCGGGACTAGCGGGACTTTTCTCCTACAATGAGCAGTTCTTC.

The chain links TRBV19 to TRBJ1-3; D gene unclear. Per germline, CDR1 LNHDA and CDR2 SQIVND (reference sequence). The CDR3 runs to 17 residues. The V and J ends lost 3 bases and 0 bases respectively, with 15 bases between them. The CDR3 spells CASSMEGGRLSGNTIYF. CDR3 DNA sequence: TGTGCCAGTAGTATGGAGGGAGGCAGACTCTCTGGAAACACCATATATTTT.